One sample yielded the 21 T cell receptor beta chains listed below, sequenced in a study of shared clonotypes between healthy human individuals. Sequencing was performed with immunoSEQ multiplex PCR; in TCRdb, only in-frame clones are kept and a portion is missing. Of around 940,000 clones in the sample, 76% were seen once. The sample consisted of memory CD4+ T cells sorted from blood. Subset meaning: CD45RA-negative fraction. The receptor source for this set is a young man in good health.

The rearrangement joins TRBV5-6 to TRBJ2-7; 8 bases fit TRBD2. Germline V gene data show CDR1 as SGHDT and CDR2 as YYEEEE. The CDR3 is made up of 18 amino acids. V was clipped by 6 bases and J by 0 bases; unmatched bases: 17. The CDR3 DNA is TGTGCCAGCAACAGGCCGGGACTAGGGTATAATAGCTCCTACGAGCAGTACTTC. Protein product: CASNRPGLGYNSSYEQYF.

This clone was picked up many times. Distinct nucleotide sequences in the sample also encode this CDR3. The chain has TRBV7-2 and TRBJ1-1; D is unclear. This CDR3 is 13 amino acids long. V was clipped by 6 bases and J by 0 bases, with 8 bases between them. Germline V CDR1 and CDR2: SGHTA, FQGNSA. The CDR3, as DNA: TGTGCCAGCAGTTTAATGATGAACACTGAAGCTTTCTTT. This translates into CASSLMMNTEAFF.

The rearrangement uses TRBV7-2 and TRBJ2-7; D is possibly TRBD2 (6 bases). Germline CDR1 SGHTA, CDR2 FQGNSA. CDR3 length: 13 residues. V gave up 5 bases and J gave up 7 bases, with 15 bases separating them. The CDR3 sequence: CASSRRDFQEQYF. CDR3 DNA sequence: TGTGCCAGCAGCCGCCGGGACTTCCAGGAGCAGTACTTC.

The CDR3 loop reads CASSGRTSGFTGELFF. CDR3 coding DNA: TGCGCCAGCAGTGGGAGGACTAGCGGGTTCACCGGGGAGCTGTTTTTT. The J gene is TRBJ2-2, the V gene TRBV5-1, with 11 bases that match TRBD2. Unmatched junction bases numbered 7, after V lost 5 bases and J lost 4 bases. The germline CDR1 and CDR2 sequences are SGHRS and YFSETQ. The CDR3 has 16 amino acids.

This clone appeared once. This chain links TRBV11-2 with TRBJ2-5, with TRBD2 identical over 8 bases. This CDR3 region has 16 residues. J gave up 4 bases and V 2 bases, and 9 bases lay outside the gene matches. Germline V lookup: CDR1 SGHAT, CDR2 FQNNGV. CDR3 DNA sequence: TGTGCCAGCAGCTTAATTAGCGGGAAGGGTTTAGAGACCCAGTACTTC. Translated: CASSLISGKGLETQYF.

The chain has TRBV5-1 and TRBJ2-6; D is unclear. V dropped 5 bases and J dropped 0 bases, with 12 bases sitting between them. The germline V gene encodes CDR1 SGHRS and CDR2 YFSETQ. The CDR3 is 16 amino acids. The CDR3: CASRPGQSSGANVLTF. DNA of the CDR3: TGCGCCAGCAGGCCGGGTCAGAGCTCTGGGGCCAACGTCCTGACTTTC.

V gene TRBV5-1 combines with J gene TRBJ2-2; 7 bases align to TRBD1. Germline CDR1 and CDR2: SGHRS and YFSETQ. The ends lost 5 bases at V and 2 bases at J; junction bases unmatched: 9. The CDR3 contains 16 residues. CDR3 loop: CASSRTGTVNTGELFF. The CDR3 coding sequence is TGCGCCAGCAGTCGTACCGGGACAGTCAACACCGGGGAGCTGTTTTTT. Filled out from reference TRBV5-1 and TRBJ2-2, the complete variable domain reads KAGVTQTPRYLIKTRGQQVTLSCSPISGHRSVSWYQQTPGQGLQFLFEYFSETQRNKGNFPGRFSGRQFSNSRSEMNVSTLELGDSALYLCASSRTGTVNTGELFFGEGSRLTVL.

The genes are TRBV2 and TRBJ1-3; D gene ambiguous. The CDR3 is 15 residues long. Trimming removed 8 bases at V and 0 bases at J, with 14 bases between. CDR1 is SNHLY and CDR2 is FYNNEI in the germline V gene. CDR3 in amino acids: CASGTDASSGNTIYF. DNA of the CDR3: TGTGCCAGCGGCACGGACGCAAGCTCTGGAAACACCATATATTTT.

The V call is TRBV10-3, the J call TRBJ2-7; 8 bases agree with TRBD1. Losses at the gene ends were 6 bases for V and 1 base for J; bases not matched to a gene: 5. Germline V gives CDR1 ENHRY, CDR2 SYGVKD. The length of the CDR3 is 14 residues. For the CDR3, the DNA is TGTGCCATCAGGGAGACAGGGGTATCCTACGAGCAGTACTTC. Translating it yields CAIRETGVSYEQYF.

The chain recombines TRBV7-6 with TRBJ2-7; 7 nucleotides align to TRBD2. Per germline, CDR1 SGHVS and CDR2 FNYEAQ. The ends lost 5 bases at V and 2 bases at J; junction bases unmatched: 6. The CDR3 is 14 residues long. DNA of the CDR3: TGTGCCAGCAGCGCTTCCGGGACTACCTACGAGCAGTACTTC. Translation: CASSASGTTYEQYF.

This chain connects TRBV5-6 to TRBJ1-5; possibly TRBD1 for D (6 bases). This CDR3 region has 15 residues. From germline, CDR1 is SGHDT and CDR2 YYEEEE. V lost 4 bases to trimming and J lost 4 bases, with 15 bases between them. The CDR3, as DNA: TGTGCCAGCAGCGACGGACAGACTTTTAATCAGCCCCAGCATTTT. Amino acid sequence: CASSDGQTFNQPQHF.

The CDR3 DNA reads TGTGCCAGCAGTACGGGACAGAGAAGCTATGGCTACACCTTC. Translation gives CASSTGQRSYGYTF. The chain employs TRBV28 and TRBJ1-2; 7 positions agree with TRBD1. V shed 5 bases, J shed 4 bases, and the junction held 7 bases outside the gene matches. CDR3 length: 14 residues. The germline CDR1 and CDR2 sequences are MDHEN and SYDVKM.

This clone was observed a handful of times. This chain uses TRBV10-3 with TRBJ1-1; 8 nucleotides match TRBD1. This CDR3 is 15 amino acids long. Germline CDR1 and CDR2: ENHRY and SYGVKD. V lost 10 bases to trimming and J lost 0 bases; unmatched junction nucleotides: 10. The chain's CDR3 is CATTRPGQVNTEAFF. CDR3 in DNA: TGTGCCACCACTCGGCCGGGACAGGTGAACACTGAAGCTTTCTTT.

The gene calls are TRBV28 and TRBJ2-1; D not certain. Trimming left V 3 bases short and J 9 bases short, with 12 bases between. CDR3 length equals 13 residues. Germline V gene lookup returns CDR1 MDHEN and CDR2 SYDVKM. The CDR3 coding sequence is TGTGCCAGCAGTTTCGTCGGTGTGGGTGAGCAGTTCTTC. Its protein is CASSFVGVGEQFF.

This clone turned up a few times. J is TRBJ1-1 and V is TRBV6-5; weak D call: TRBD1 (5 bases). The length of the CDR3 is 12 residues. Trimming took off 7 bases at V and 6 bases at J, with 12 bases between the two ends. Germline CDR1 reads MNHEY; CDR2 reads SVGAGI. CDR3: CASTSGGAEAFF. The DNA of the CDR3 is TGTGCCAGCACTTCGGGGGGAGCTGAAGCTTTCTTT.

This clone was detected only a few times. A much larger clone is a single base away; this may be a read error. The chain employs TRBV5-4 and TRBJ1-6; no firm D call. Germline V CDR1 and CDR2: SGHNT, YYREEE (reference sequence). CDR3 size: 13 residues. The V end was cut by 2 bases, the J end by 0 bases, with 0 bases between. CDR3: CASSFSYNSPLHF. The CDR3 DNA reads TGTGCCAGCAGCTTCTCCTATAATTCACCCCTCCACTTT. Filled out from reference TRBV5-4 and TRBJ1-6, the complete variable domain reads ETGVTQSPTHLIKTRGQQVTLRCSSQSGHNTVSWYQQALGQGPQFIFQYYREEENGRGNFPPRFSGLQFPNYSSELNVNALELDDSALYLCASSFSYNSPLHFGNGTRLTVT.

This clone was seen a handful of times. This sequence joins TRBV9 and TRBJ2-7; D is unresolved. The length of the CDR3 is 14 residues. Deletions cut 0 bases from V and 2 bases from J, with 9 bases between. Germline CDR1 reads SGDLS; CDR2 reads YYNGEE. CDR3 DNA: TGTGCCAGCAGCGTAGGGTCGACGGCCTACGAGCAGTACTTC. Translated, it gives CASSVGSTAYEQYF.

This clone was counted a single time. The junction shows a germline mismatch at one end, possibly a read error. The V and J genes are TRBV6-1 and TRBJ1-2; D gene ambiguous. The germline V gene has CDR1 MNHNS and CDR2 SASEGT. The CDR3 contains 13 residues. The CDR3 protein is CASSEDGSYGYTF. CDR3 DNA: TGTGCCAGCAGCGAAGACGGTAGCTATGGCTACACCTTC.

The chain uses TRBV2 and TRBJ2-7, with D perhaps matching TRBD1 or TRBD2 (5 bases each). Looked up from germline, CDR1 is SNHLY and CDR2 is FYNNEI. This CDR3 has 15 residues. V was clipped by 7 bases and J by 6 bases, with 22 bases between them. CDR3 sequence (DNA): TGTGCCAGCACCATGTTGTGGGACCTTGGGGGCGAGCAGTACTTC. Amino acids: CASTMLWDLGGEQYF.

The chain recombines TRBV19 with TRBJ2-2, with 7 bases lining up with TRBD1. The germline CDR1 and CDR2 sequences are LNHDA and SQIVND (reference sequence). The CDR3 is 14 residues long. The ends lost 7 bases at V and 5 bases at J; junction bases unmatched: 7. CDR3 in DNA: TGTGCCAGTACCGCCTACAGGGGAACCGGGGAGCTGTTTTTT. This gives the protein CASTAYRGTGELFF.

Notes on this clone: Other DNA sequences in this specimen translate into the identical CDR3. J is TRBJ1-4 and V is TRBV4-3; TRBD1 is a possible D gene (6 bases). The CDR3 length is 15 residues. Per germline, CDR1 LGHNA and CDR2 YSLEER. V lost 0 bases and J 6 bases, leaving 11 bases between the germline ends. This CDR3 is CASSQDRGNDEKLFF. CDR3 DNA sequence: TGCGCCAGCAGCCAAGATAGGGGGAATGATGAAAAACTGTTTTTT.